These 9 T cell receptor beta chains share one sample of origin, sequenced in a study of Graves' ophthalmopathy and Graves' hyperthyroidism. The authors amplified TCR beta CDR3 regions, and they did so from RNA transcripts for repertoire sequencing. First-round RT-PCR employed HTBI primers, with a second-round multiplex PCR after it. TCRdb recomputed calls from the multiplex PCR reads with MiXCR, one row per CDR3 protein. The sample includes almost 400,000 distinct CDR3 sequences, about 16% of them seen just once. Sequenced input: peripheral blood. All receptors come from a woman between 18 and 29 years old with Graves' ophthalmopathy.

V usage is TRBV7-2 and J usage is TRBJ2-5; tentatively, D is TRBD1 (5 bases). The CDR3 has 15 residues. Germline values: CDR1 SGHTA, CDR2 FQGNSA. With 1 base removed from V and 1 base from J, the gap between germline ends came to 10 bases. In nucleotides, the CDR3 is TGTGCCAGCAGCTTAGTAAGGGGCTTCCAAGAGACCCAGTACTTC. It encodes CASSLVRGFQETQYF.

This clonotype appeared a few times. The V gene is TRBV28, the J gene TRBJ2-5, with 14 bases fitting TRBD2. The CDR3 has 16 residues. Germline CDR1 reads MDHEN; CDR2 reads SYDVKM. The J segment lost 5 bases and the V segment lost 6 bases, leaving 8 bases of the junction unmatched. The CDR3 bases are TGTGCCAGCAGCACGGGACTAGCGGGAGCAGGGGAGACCCAGTACTTC. Its protein product is CASSTGLAGAGETQYF.

The gene calls are TRBV6-1 and TRBJ1-2; 8 nucleotides agree with TRBD1. This CDR3 has 14 residues. Germline CDR1 and CDR2: MNHNS and SASEGT. The J segment lost 0 bases and the V segment lost 7 bases, leaving 4 bases of the junction unmatched. As DNA, the CDR3 is TGTGCCAGCACTGTACAGGGGGCTAACTATGGCTACACCTTC. It encodes CASTVQGANYGYTF.

The sample holds many counts of this clonotype. The V call is TRBV27, the J call TRBJ2-7; 9 bases fit TRBD1. The CDR3 has 13 amino acids. Germline CDR1 MNHEY, CDR2 SMNVEV (reference sequence). V lost 8 bases to trimming and J lost 3 bases; unmatched junction nucleotides: 5. The CDR3 loop is CASARTGDYEQYF. CDR3 coding DNA: TGTGCCAGCGCAAGGACAGGGGACTACGAGCAGTACTTC.

This clonotype was counted at least ten times. V usage is TRBV25-1 and J usage is TRBJ1-6, with TRBD1 matching over 9 bases. Per the germline V gene, CDR1 is MGHDK and CDR2 is SYGVNS. This CDR3 is 14 amino acids long. V shed 6 bases and J 11 bases; nucleotides not matched to a gene: 8. For the CDR3, the DNA is TGTGCCAGCAGGCCAGGGACAGGGCTCGCACCCCTCCACTTT. Its protein product is CASRPGTGLAPLHF.

This clonotype appeared many times. The CDR3 sequence is CSAPRDSQLYF. DNA for the CDR3: TGCAGTGCTCCCCGGGACTCGCAATTGTACTTC. V usage is TRBV20-1 and J usage is TRBJ2-7; weak D call: TRBD2 (6 bases). CDR3 size: 11 residues. Trimming took 5 bases from V and 12 from J, leaving 17 bases between them. Germline V gene data show CDR1 as DFQATT and CDR2 as SNEGSKA (reference sequence).

This clonotype occurred once. The chain carries TRBV7-9 and TRBJ2-5, with no clear D. CDR3 length: 14 amino acids. Germline CDR1 reads SEHNR; CDR2 reads FQNEAQ (reference sequence). V was trimmed by 6 bases and J by 5 bases, leaving 16 bases between them. CDR3: CASSSGTVSETQYF. In nucleotides, the CDR3 is TGTGCCAGCAGTTCAGGAACGGTGTCGGAGACCCAGTACTTC.

This clonotype came up many times. The chain carries TRBV7-2 and TRBJ1-1, with D perhaps TRBD1 (5 bases). The germline gives CDR1 SGHTA, CDR2 FQGNSA. The germline V and J ends were trimmed by 3 bases and 4 bases, with 9 bases remaining between them. The CDR3 is 13 residues long. CDR3 region: CASSLGVSTEAFF. The CDR3 DNA is TGTGCCAGCAGCTTGGGGGTCTCCACTGAAGCTTTCTTT.

This clonotype was counted ten times or more. The chain carries TRBV19 and TRBJ1-2, with 8 bases identical to TRBD1. CDR1 is LNHDA, CDR2 SQIVND, per germline (reference sequence). V lost 10 bases, J lost 4 bases, and 8 bases stayed unmatched. This CDR3 is built from 13 residues. The DNA for the CDR3 is TGTGCCACCTTCCCCGGGACAGGCTATGGCTACACCTTC. This gives the protein CATFPGTGYGYTF.